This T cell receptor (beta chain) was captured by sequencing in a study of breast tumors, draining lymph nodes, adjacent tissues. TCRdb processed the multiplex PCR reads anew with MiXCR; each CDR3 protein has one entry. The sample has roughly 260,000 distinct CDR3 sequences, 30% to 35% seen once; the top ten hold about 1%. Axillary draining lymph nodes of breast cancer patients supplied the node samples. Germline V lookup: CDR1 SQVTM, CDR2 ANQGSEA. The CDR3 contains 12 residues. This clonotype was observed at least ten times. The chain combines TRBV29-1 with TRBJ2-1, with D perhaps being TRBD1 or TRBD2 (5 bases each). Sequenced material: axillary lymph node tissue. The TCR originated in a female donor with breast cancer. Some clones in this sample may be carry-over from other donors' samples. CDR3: CGGTFTYNEQFF. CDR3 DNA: TGCGGGGGAACGTTCACCTACAATGAGCAGTTCTTC.